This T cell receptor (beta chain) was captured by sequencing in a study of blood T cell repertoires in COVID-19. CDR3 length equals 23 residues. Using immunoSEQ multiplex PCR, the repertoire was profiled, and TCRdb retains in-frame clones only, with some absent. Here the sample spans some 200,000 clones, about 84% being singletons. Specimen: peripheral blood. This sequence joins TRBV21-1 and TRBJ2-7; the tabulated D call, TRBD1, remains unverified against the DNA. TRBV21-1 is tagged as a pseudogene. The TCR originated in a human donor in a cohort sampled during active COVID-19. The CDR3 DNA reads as TGTGCCAGCAGCAAAGCGCTGGGCCAGGGAAAGGTGGCTCACGGCGGACCGGAAAGCGAGCAGTACTTC. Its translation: CASSKALGQGKVAHGGPESEQYF.